This TCR beta chain is drawn from a study of shared clonotypes between healthy human individuals. Only one count was recorded for this clone. The CDR3 runs to 13 residues. Germline CDR1 ENHRY, CDR2 SYGVKD. V shed 4 bases, J shed 3 bases, and the junction held 1 base outside the gene matches. Several immunoSEQ plates held equal portions of the genomic DNA taken from each subset. Original handling: In the immunoSEQ data, sequences were junction-only and lacked quality scores, so filtering differed. This table comes from immunoSEQ multiplex PCR, and its TCRdb copy is limited to in-frame clones, with some not included. The V and J calls and clone size are taken from that table; D and trimming were inferred from the DNA. This sample yields roughly 2 million clones, of which 85% to 95% are seen a single time; 0.13% belongs to the top ten.

Specimen: naive CD4+ T cells sorted from blood. Stated subset: CD45RA+ positively selected. The chain is built from TRBV10-3 and TRBJ2-3; 7 bases are a match to TRBD2. This TCR came from a man between 18 and 35 years old in good health. The CDR3: CAISALATDTQYF. In nucleotides, the CDR3 is TGTGCCATCAGTGCACTAGCGACAGATACGCAGTATTTT.